A selection of T cell receptor beta chains follows, all from one sample in a study of blood T cell repertoires in COVID-19. Sequencing was performed with immunoSEQ multiplex PCR; in TCRdb, only in-frame clones are kept and a portion is missing. The repertoire holds approximately 130,000 clones, with about 89% as singletons. The sample taken for sequencing was peripheral blood. The receptors were gathered from a man over 45 with active COVID-19. The CDR3 runs from the conserved cysteine through the conserved F or W. The D gene is left open where the match is weak. Clone size, where shown, is once, few, many, or a class for clones that have expanded.

abundance | j_gene | v_gene | d_gene | len | CDR3nt | CDR3aa
. | TRBJ1-2 | TRBV15 | TRBD1 | 19 | TGTGCCACCAGCAGACCGGACGGGACAGCCGATGTCGAGATATATGGCTACACCTTC | CATSRPDGTADVEIYGYTF
. | TRBJ1-6 | TRBV7-2 | . | 14 | TGTGCCAGCAGCTTAGGGCAGATAAATTCACCCCTCCACTTT | CASSLGQINSPLHF
. | TRBJ1-2 | TRBV21-1 | . | 9 | TGTGCCAGCAGCACCCTTTCCACCTTC | CASSTLSTF
. | TRBJ2-3 | TRBV6-5 | TRBD2 | 14 | TGTGCCAGCAGCCGAGCGGGGAACACAGATACGCAGTATTTT | CASSRAGNTDTQYF
. | TRBJ1-5 | TRBV27 | . | 15 | TGTGCCAGCAGTAAGGAGGGAATTAGCAATCAGCCCCAGCATTTT | CASSKEGISNQPQHF
. | TRBJ1-3 | TRBV6-5 | . | 15 | TGTGCCAGCAGGTCCTACAGGGTTTCTGGAAACACCATATATTTT | CASRSYRVSGNTIYF
. | TRBJ2-7 | TRBV5-1 | TRBD2 | 16 | TGCGCCAGCAGCTTAAAACAAGCGGGGGGCTCCTACGAGCAGTACTTC | CASSLKQAGGSYEQYF
. | TRBJ2-1 | TRBV5-1 | . | 19 | TGCGCCAGCACGGGCGGTGCGGGGTTGTTTGGACCCTCCTACAATGAGCAGTTCTTC | CASTGGAGLFGPSYNEQFF
. | TRBJ2-1 | TRBV4-1 | TRBD2 | 18 | TGCGCCAGCAGCCAAGCCGAACTCGGGACTATTCATTACAATGAGCAGTTCTTC | CASSQAELGTIHYNEQFF
. | TRBJ2-2 | TRBV30 | . | 14 | TGTGCCTGGAGTGATGAGGCGTGGGCCGGGGAGCTGTTTTTT | CAWSDEAWAGELFF
once | TRBJ2-3 | TRBV7-8 | . | 12 | TGTGCCAGCAGGGCAAACACAGATACGCAGTATTTT | CASRANTDTQYF
. | TRBJ1-5 | TRBV4-2 | . | 16 | TGTGCCAGCAGCCAAGTGCAGGGCATGGGCAATCAGCCCCAGCATTTT | CASSQVQGMGNQPQHF
. | TRBJ2-3 | TRBV5-4 | TRBD2 | 17 | TGTGCCAGCAGCTTGGCCCACCTAGCGGGGGGGACAGATACGCAGTATTTT | CASSLAHLAGGTDTQYF
. | TRBJ1-5 | TRBV6-1 | . | 13 | TGTGCCAGCAGTGAACAGGGTCATCAGCCCCAGCATTTT | CASSEQGHQPQHF
. | TRBJ2-7 | TRBV12-3/TRBV12-4 | TRBD1 | 13 | TGTGCCAGCAGCCGGACAGGGGGCTACGAGCAGTACTTC | CASSRTGGYEQYF
. | TRBJ2-1 | TRBV27 | TRBD2 | 14 | TGTGCCAGCAGGTATCCTAGCGGACCCAATGAGCAGTTCTTC | CASRYPSGPNEQFF
. | TRBJ1-3 | TRBV25-1 | TRBD1 | 16 | TGTGCCAGCAGGGGGGGACAGGGGGTCTCTGGAAACACCATATATTTT | CASRGGQGVSGNTIYF
. | TRBJ2-1 | TRBV6-5 | TRBD2 | 16 | TGTGCCAGCAGTTACTCGGGACTAGCGGGGATCAATGAGCAGTTCTTC | CASSYSGLAGINEQFF
. | TRBJ1-1 | TRBV18 | . | 14 | TGTGCCAGCTTCGGGGCGGGGGTGAACACTGAAGCTTTCTTT | CASFGAGVNTEAFF
. | TRBJ2-7 | TRBV6-2/TRBV6-3 | TRBD2 | 11 | TGTGCCAGCAGTTACCGCAGCGGGGTTTACTTC | CASSYRSGVYF
. | TRBJ1-2 | TRBV5-5 | . | 15 | TGTGCCAGCAGCGTTTCACAGGGCGGAAGTAAGGGCTACACCTTC | CASSVSQGGSKGYTF
. | TRBJ1-1 | TRBV30 | . | 14 | TGTGCCTGGGCGAAGGGGGTCTCGAACACTGAAGCTTTCTTT | CAWAKGVSNTEAFF
. | TRBJ1-1 | TRBV7-8 | TRBD1 | 15 | TGTGCCAGCAGCAAGACCCGGGACAGGGACACTGAAGCTTTCTTT | CASSKTRDRDTEAFF
. | TRBJ1-1 | TRBV5-4 | . | 16 | TGTGCCAGCAGCCGGGGCCTTGAGCGGGCGAACACTGAAGCTTTCTTT | CASSRGLERANTEAFF
. | TRBJ2-1 | TRBV14 | TRBD1 | 18 | TGTGCCAGCAGTCAAAGACCGGGACAGGGTAGCTCCTACAATGAGCAGTTCTTC | CASSQRPGQGSSYNEQFF
few | TRBJ1-6 | TRBV5-4 | TRBD1 | 17 | TGTGCCAGCAGCTTGGGGACAGGGGGCTCCTATAATTCACCCCTCCACTTT | CASSLGTGGSYNSPLHF
. | TRBJ1-2 | TRBV19 | . | 13 | TGTGCCAGTAGTATCAGAGAAGGGAGCGGCTACACCTTC | CASSIREGSGYTF
. | TRBJ1-4 | TRBV6-6 | TRBD1 | 17 | TGTGCCAGCAGTCCGTTTTGGGACAGGGGGCAAAATGAAAAACTGTTTTTT | CASSPFWDRGQNEKLFF
. | TRBJ1-2 | TRBV7-8 | . | 17 | TGTGCCAGCCTGCGCGGTCGGACAGCACCACTAAACTATGGCTACACCTTC | CASLRGRTAPLNYGYTF
. | TRBJ2-3 | TRBV10-3 | . | 18 | TGTGCCATGTGGGGCGCGGGATCCGACAGGGCCCGCACAGATACGCAGTATTTT | CAMWGAGSDRARTDTQYF
few | TRBJ2-2 | TRBV7-3 | TRBD1 | 15 | TGTGCCAGCAGCACGGGACAGGGGAACACCGGGGAGCTGTTTTTT | CASSTGQGNTGELFF
. | TRBJ2-1 | TRBV12-3/TRBV12-4 | . | 13 | TGTGCCAGCAGTTTCAGCCGGGAAGGTGAGCAGTTCTTC | CASSFSREGEQFF
once | TRBJ1-4 | TRBV6-2/TRBV6-3 | . | 13 | TGTGCCAGCAGCTTTAGGGACTATGAAAAACTGTTTTTT | CASSFRDYEKLFF
. | TRBJ1-2 | TRBV9 | . | 13 | TGTGCCAGCAGTGAGACAGCTAGATATGGCTACACCTTC | CASSETARYGYTF
. | TRBJ2-5 | TRBV11-2 | . | 15 | TGTGCCAGCAACTTTCCCGAGGGCGGACAAGAGACCCAGTACTTC | CASNFPEGGQETQYF
. | TRBJ1-5 | TRBV3-1/TRBV3-2 | TRBD1 | 15 | TGTGCCAGCAGCATAGGGACAGATAAGAATCAGCCCCAGCATTTT | CASSIGTDKNQPQHF
. | TRBJ2-3 | TRBV7-2 | TRBD1 | 14 | TGTGCCAGCAGCTGGACAGGGAGCGCAGATACGCAGTATTTT | CASSWTGSADTQYF
. | TRBJ1-5 | TRBV7-2 | TRBD1 | 16 | TGTGCCAGCAGCGCCCGACAGGGAAGTAGCAATCAGCCCCAGCATTTT | CASSARQGSSNQPQHF